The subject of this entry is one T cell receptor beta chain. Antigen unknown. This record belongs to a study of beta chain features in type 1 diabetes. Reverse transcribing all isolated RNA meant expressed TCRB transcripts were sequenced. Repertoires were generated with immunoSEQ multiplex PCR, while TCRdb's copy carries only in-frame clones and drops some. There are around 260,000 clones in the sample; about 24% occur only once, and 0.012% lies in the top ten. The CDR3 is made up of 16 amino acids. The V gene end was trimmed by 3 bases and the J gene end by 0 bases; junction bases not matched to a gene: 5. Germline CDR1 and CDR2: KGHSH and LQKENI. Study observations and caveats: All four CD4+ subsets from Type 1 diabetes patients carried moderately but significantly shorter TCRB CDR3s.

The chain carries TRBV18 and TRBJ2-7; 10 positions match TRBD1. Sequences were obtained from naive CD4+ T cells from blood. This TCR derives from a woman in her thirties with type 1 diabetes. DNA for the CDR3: TGTGCCAGCTCACCCCTCGACAGGGGGCTCTCCTACGAGCAGTACTTC. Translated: CASSPLDRGLSYEQYF.